This is a list of T cell receptor beta chains from one sample in a study of control samples from healthy donors and cancer patients. Data came from immunoSEQ multiplex PCR; TCRdb stores just in-frame clones and leaves some out. The table lists 70,000 to 80,000 clones, approximately 80% of them singletons, with about 16% in the top ten. The sequenced sample consisted of blood. Source of these receptors: a man over 45 in good health. The CDR3 runs from the conserved cysteine through the conserved F or W. Fields, in order: V gene, D gene, J gene, clone size, CDR3 protein, CDR3 DNA. A D gene is named only where the DNA matches it firmly. The size field is filled for only some rows; it gives once, few, many or a size class.

>TRBV5-1|.|TRBJ1-2|.
CASSSGPTTAKDYGYTF
TGCGCCAGCAGCTCCGGCCCCACAACGGCTAAGGACTATGGCTACACCTTC
>TRBV7-2|.|TRBJ2-1|.
CASRLAVSYNEQFF
TGTGCCAGCAGGCTAGCTGTTTCCTACAATGAGCAGTTCTTC
>TRBV24-1|.|TRBJ1-6|.
CATKGFAPLHF
TGTGCCACCAAGGGGTTTGCACCCCTCCACTTT
>TRBV18|TRBD1|TRBJ1-2|few
CASSPRDSSNYGYTF
TGTGCCAGCTCACCACGGGACAGTAGTAACTATGGCTACACCTTC
>TRBV27|.|TRBJ1-1|.
CASSLTGQLSTEAFF
TGTGCCAGCAGTTTAACCGGACAGTTAAGCACTGAAGCTTTCTTT
>TRBV6-1|.|TRBJ2-2|.
CASSEIGPGELFF
TGTGCCAGCAGTGAGATTGGGCCCGGGGAGCTGTTTTTT
>TRBV15|.|TRBJ2-6|.
CATSRDRGVSSGANVLTF
TGTGCCACCAGCAGAGATCGCGGGGTGAGCTCTGGGGCCAACGTCCTGACTTTC
>TRBV10-3|TRBD2|TRBJ2-1|.
CAISGLASDEQFF
TGTGCCATCAGCGGACTAGCGAGCGATGAGCAGTTCTTC
>TRBV15|.|TRBJ2-1|.
CATSREGAGLYNEQFF
TGTGCCACCAGCAGAGAAGGAGCGGGCCTGTACAATGAGCAGTTCTTC
>TRBV3-1/TRBV3-2|.|TRBJ1-2|.
CASSPDRTASVNYGYTF
TGTGCCAGCAGCCCCGACCGTACCGCCTCGGTTAACTATGGCTACACCTTC
>TRBV5-4|.|TRBJ1-6|.
CASSSGRRGNSPLHF
TGTGCCAGCAGCTCGGGACGGAGGGGTAATTCACCCCTCCACTTT
>TRBV3-1/TRBV3-2|TRBD1|TRBJ2-7|.
CASSHDRDRPNF
TGTGCCAGCAGCCATGACCGGGACAGGCCCAACTTC
>TRBV7-2|.|TRBJ1-2|.
CASSLARTANYGYTF
TGTGCCAGCAGCTTAGCACGGACGGCGAACTATGGCTACACCTTC
>TRBV28|.|TRBJ2-1|.
CASNLPDTLSSYNEQFF
TGTGCCAGCAACCTACCCGATACACTGAGCTCCTACAATGAGCAGTTCTTC
>TRBV2|TRBD1|TRBJ1-3|.
CASSNLNRGAGNTIYF
TGTGCCAGCAGTAACCTCAACAGGGGGGCTGGAAACACCATATATTTT
>TRBV7-2|.|TRBJ2-7|few
CASSRPGQYEQYF
TGTGCCAGCAGCCGACCCGGACAGTACGAGCAGTACTTC
>TRBV19|.|TRBJ1-1|few
CASIGGGDPKSQGGGAFF
TGTGCCAGTATAGGGGGGGGCGACCCAAAAAGCCAGGGCGGTGGAGCTTTCTTT
>TRBV4-3|TRBD1|TRBJ1-1|few
CASSQPGQGVTEAFF
TGCGCCAGCAGCCAGCCGGGACAGGGGGTTACTGAAGCTTTCTTT
>TRBV3-1/TRBV3-2|.|TRBJ2-3|.
CASSQDNPPGEDTQYF
TGTGCCAGCAGCCAAGATAACCCCCCGGGTGAGGATACGCAGTATTTT
>TRBV5-4|.|TRBJ2-1|.
CASSLSLGAGNEQFF
TGTGCCAGCAGCTTGAGTCTGGGAGCGGGTAATGAGCAGTTCTTC
>TRBV5-1|.|TRBJ2-2|few
CASSWGRTGRTGELFF
TGCGCCAGCAGCTGGGGGAGGACAGGCCGCACCGGGGAGCTGTTTTTT
>TRBV4-2|.|TRBJ2-5|few
CASSPVISGFQETQYF
TGTGCCAGCAGCCCCGTCATCAGCGGGTTCCAAGAGACCCAGTACTTC
>TRBV6-5|.|TRBJ1-1|.
CASSYSRNTEAFF
TGTGCCAGCAGTTACAGCAGGAACACTGAAGCTTTCTTT
>TRBV28|.|TRBJ1-5|.
CASSLVRYLLSQPQHF
TGTGCCAGCAGTTTAGTGAGGTACTTGTTGAGTCAGCCCCAGCATTTT
>TRBV29-1|.|TRBJ1-2|.
CSVGAGVNYGYTF
TGCAGCGTTGGTGCAGGGGTAAACTATGGCTACACCTTC
>TRBV2|TRBD2|TRBJ2-7|.
CASSEIVIGGEGTYEQYF
TGTGCCAGCAGTGAAATAGTTATCGGAGGGGAGGGGACCTACGAGCAGTACTTC
>TRBV14|TRBD1|TRBJ1-2|.
CASSQEHRGAYGYTF
TGTGCCAGCAGCCAAGAGCACAGGGGGGCCTATGGCTACACCTTC
>TRBV27|.|TRBJ2-7|.
CASSLGSYYEQYF
TGTGCCAGCAGTTTAGGAAGTTACTACGAGCAGTACTTC
>TRBV5-6|.|TRBJ2-3|.
CASSLGGAGDTQYF
TGTGCCAGCAGCTTGGGAGGAGCTGGGGATACGCAGTATTTT
>TRBV18|TRBD1|TRBJ1-4|.
CASSQGAQSNEKLFF
TGTGCCAGCTCACAGGGGGCGCAATCTAATGAAAAACTGTTTTTT
>TRBV21-1|.|TRBJ2-1|once
CASTTGKYNEQFF
TGTGCCAGCACTACAGGGAAGTACAATGAGCAGTTCTTC
>TRBV9|TRBD2|TRBJ2-1|.
CASSVGLALNEQFF
TGTGCCAGCAGCGTAGGACTAGCGCTCAATGAGCAGTTCTTC
>TRBV19|.|TRBJ1-6|.
CASSRKGLDSPLHF
TGTGCCAGTAGTAGGAAGGGGCTGGATTCACCCCTCCACTTT
>TRBV23-1|.|TRBJ1-5|.
CASSQSESSNQPQHF
TGCGCCAGCAGTCAATCGGAGTCTAGCAATCAGCCCCAGCATTTT
>TRBV6-5|.|TRBJ2-7|.
CASKPGTYEQYF
TGTGCCAGCAAACCGGGGACCTACGAGCAGTACTTC
>TRBV24-1|.|TRBJ2-7|few
CATSDPSRSGDEQYF
TGTGCCACCAGTGATCCCAGTCGATCCGGGGACGAGCAGTACTTC
>TRBV7-8|.|TRBJ2-3|.
CASSVVGGGRDTQYF
TGTGCCAGCAGCGTAGTGGGGGGCGGCCGAGATACGCAGTATTTT
>TRBV10-1|TRBD2|TRBJ2-7|.
CASRAGTSGSYEQYF
TGCGCCAGCAGAGCCGGGACTAGCGGGAGCTACGAGCAGTACTTC
>TRBV6-6|TRBD1|TRBJ2-7|.
CASSQGVYEQYF
TGTGCCAGCAGTCAGGGGGTTTACGAGCAGTACTTC
>TRBV7-9|TRBD2|TRBJ2-2|.
CASSSSGSNVGELFF
TGTGCCAGCAGCTCTAGCGGGAGTAATGTCGGGGAGCTGTTTTTT
>TRBV6-6|TRBD1|TRBJ1-2|.
CASSPQSGQSGYTF
TGTGCCAGCAGTCCCCAGTCGGGACAGTCCGGCTACACCTTC
>TRBV12-3/TRBV12-4|TRBD1|TRBJ1-1|.
CASRPDRVGEAFF
TGTGCCAGCAGGCCCGACAGGGTGGGTGAAGCTTTCTTT
>TRBV6-5|.|TRBJ1-1|.
CASRGTANTEAFF
TGTGCCAGCAGGGGAACAGCGAACACTGAAGCTTTCTTT
>TRBV5-4|TRBD1|TRBJ2-3|.
CASSLEGQGSTDTQYF
TGTGCCAGCAGCTTAGAGGGACAGGGGAGCACAGATACGCAGTATTTT
>TRBV5-1|TRBD1|TRBJ1-4|.
CASSEGQGREKLFF
TGCGCCAGCAGCGAGGGACAGGGGCGTGAAAAACTGTTTTTT
>TRBV19|TRBD1|TRBJ1-2|.
CASSINTGGASYGYTF
TGTGCCAGTAGTATCAACACAGGGGGCGCTAGCTATGGCTACACCTTC
>TRBV6-5|TRBD1|TRBJ2-7|.
CASSYGQGGSYEQYF
TGTGCCAGCAGTTACGGACAGGGGGGTTCCTACGAGCAGTACTTC
>TRBV27|TRBD1|TRBJ2-7|.
CASSLGDRLGEQYF
TGTGCCAGCAGTCTGGGGGACAGATTAGGCGAGCAGTACTTC
>TRBV27|TRBD1|TRBJ2-5|.
CASSPTGGETQYF
TGTGCCAGCAGCCCGACAGGGGGAGAGACCCAGTACTTC
>TRBV30|.|TRBJ2-6|.
CAWTSGNGGANVLTF
TGTGCCTGGACAAGTGGGAATGGCGGGGCCAACGTCCTGACTTTC
>TRBV24-1|TRBD1|TRBJ2-5|.
CATSDSDRPSGETQYF
TGTGCCACCAGTGATTCGGACAGGCCCTCGGGAGAGACCCAGTACTTC
>TRBV4-3|TRBD2|TRBJ2-3|.
CASSQESGGSDTQYF
TGCGCCAGCAGCCAAGAATCGGGAGGATCAGATACGCAGTATTTT
>TRBV19|.|TRBJ1-4|once
CASTSKGRMEKLFF
TGTGCCAGTACCTCTAAGGGAAGAATGGAAAAACTGTTTTTT
>TRBV7-8|.|TRBJ2-5|.
CASSLGYVGETQYF
TGTGCCAGCAGCTTGGGTTATGTAGGGGAGACCCAGTACTTC